A selection of T cell receptor beta chains follows, all from one sample in a study of type 1 regulatory T cells. These receptors have no known antigen. TCRdb processed the reads anew with MiXCR; each CDR3 protein has one entry. The table lists tens of thousands of distinct CDR3 sequences, about 48% of them singletons. The sequencing input was cultured non-Tr1 T cells, either the whole culture or a sorted T cell fraction (not recorded which). These receptors were obtained from a human donor in good health. Both conserved end residues are part of each CDR3. Fields, in order: J gene, clone size, V gene, D gene, CDR3 DNA, CDR3 protein. A D gene is named only where the DNA matches it firmly. A row's size may be missing; if present it is once, few, many or a size class.

j_call: TRBJ1-2
clone_size: many
v_call: TRBV7-2
d_call: -
cdr3_nt: TGTGCCAGCAGCAGGCGACAGTCTAACTATGGCTACACCTTC
cdr3_aa: CASSRRQSNYGYTF

j_call: TRBJ2-2
clone_size: -
v_call: TRBV7-9
d_call: -
cdr3_nt: TGTGCCAGCAGCCCAACCGGGAAAACTGCCGGGGAGCTGTTTTTT
cdr3_aa: CASSPTGKTAGELFF

j_call: TRBJ1-2
clone_size: few
v_call: TRBV30
d_call: TRBD1
cdr3_nt: TGTGCCTGGAGTAGGAGGACAGGGGAAGTGTACACCTTC
cdr3_aa: CAWSRRTGEVYTF

j_call: TRBJ1-2
clone_size: -
v_call: TRBV10-3
d_call: TRBD1
cdr3_nt: TGTGCCATCAGTGACCTGGACAGGGGGAACTATGGCTACACCTTC
cdr3_aa: CAISDLDRGNYGYTF

j_call: TRBJ2-1
clone_size: once
v_call: TRBV5-1
d_call: -
cdr3_nt: TGCGCCAGCAGCCGGGACCTCTATGAGCAGTTCTTC
cdr3_aa: CASSRDLYEQFF

j_call: TRBJ2-5
clone_size: few
v_call: TRBV29-1
d_call: TRBD2
cdr3_nt: TGCAGCGTGGCAGCGGGGGAGACCCAGTACTTC
cdr3_aa: CSVAAGETQYF

j_call: TRBJ1-5
clone_size: -
v_call: TRBV20-1
d_call: -
cdr3_nt: TGCAGTGCTGGCAGGACAGCAGAGGATCAGCCCCAGCATTTT
cdr3_aa: CSAGRTAEDQPQHF

j_call: TRBJ2-3
clone_size: -
v_call: TRBV6-2/TRBV6-3
d_call: -
cdr3_nt: TGTGCCAGCAGTTATACCCCAGCAGGCACCAGCACAGATACGCAGTATTTT
cdr3_aa: CASSYTPAGTSTDTQYF

j_call: TRBJ2-1
clone_size: -
v_call: TRBV11-3
d_call: -
cdr3_nt: TGTGCCAGCAGCTTCCAGGGGACATTGGATGAGCAGTTCTTC
cdr3_aa: CASSFQGTLDEQFF

j_call: TRBJ2-4
clone_size: -
v_call: TRBV7-2
d_call: -
cdr3_nt: TGTGCCAGCAGCCCGGCCTTAGCCAAAAACATTCAGTACTTC
cdr3_aa: CASSPALAKNIQYF

j_call: TRBJ1-2
clone_size: -
v_call: TRBV3-1
d_call: -
cdr3_nt: TGTGCCAGCAGCCAAGTTAGGGCCGAGCGCTACACCTTC
cdr3_aa: CASSQVRAERYTF

j_call: TRBJ1-4
clone_size: -
v_call: TRBV27
d_call: TRBD1
cdr3_nt: TGTGCCAGCAGCCGATCAAGACAGGGAGGTGGAACTAATGAAAAACTGTTTTTT
cdr3_aa: CASSRSRQGGGTNEKLFF

j_call: TRBJ2-2
clone_size: -
v_call: TRBV2
d_call: -
cdr3_nt: TGTGCCAGCAAAGTAGGGCGGACCGGGGAGCTGTTTTTT
cdr3_aa: CASKVGRTGELFF

j_call: TRBJ2-7
clone_size: -
v_call: TRBV7-9
d_call: -
cdr3_nt: TGTGCCAGCAGCCCTACGAGGGCCATCTACGAGCAGTACTTC
cdr3_aa: CASSPTRAIYEQYF

j_call: TRBJ1-5
clone_size: -
v_call: TRBV3-1
d_call: TRBD1
cdr3_nt: TGTGCCAGCAGCAGCGGACAGGGCGGGGGTCAGCCCCAGCATTTT
cdr3_aa: CASSSGQGGGQPQHF

j_call: TRBJ1-1
clone_size: once
v_call: TRBV12-3/TRBV12-4
d_call: -
cdr3_nt: TGTGCCAGCAGTTTAGTTAACACTGAAGCTTTCTTT
cdr3_aa: CASSLVNTEAFF

j_call: TRBJ2-6
clone_size: -
v_call: TRBV10-2
d_call: -
cdr3_nt: TGCGCCAGCAGTGGGTGGGTTGGGGCCAACGTCCTGACTTTC
cdr3_aa: CASSGWVGANVLTF

j_call: TRBJ2-1
clone_size: few
v_call: TRBV5-1
d_call: -
cdr3_nt: TGCGCCAGCAGCCCGGACCTCTACAATGAGCAGTTCTTC
cdr3_aa: CASSPDLYNEQFF

j_call: TRBJ1-5
clone_size: -
v_call: TRBV19
d_call: -
cdr3_nt: TGTGCCAGTAGTACGATGGGCCTACAGCCCCAGCATTTT
cdr3_aa: CASSTMGLQPQHF

j_call: TRBJ2-5
clone_size: -
v_call: TRBV5-1
d_call: -
cdr3_nt: TGCGCCAGCAGCACTGCTGGGCTCGGGGCGACCCAGTACTTC
cdr3_aa: CASSTAGLGATQYF

j_call: TRBJ1-4
clone_size: -
v_call: TRBV5-1
d_call: -
cdr3_nt: TGCGCCAGCAGCAGATCGGAGAATGAAAAACTGTTTTTT
cdr3_aa: CASSRSENEKLFF

j_call: TRBJ1-4
clone_size: few
v_call: TRBV10-2
d_call: -
cdr3_nt: TGCGCCAGCAGTGAGACAGGGAGGTGGAGAGGACTGTTTTTT
cdr3_aa: CASSETGRWRGLFF

j_call: TRBJ1-2
clone_size: few
v_call: TRBV20-1
d_call: TRBD1
cdr3_nt: TGCAGTGCTAGCGCAGGACAGGGCTTCAACTATGGCTACACCTTC
cdr3_aa: CSASAGQGFNYGYTF

j_call: TRBJ1-6
clone_size: few
v_call: TRBV19
d_call: -
cdr3_nt: TGTGCCAGTACTTTCCAGAGTAGTTCACCCCTCCACTTT
cdr3_aa: CASTFQSSSPLHF

j_call: TRBJ2-3
clone_size: -
v_call: TRBV5-1
d_call: TRBD2
cdr3_nt: TGCGCCAGCAGCTTATTCGGACTAGCGGGGGGGTCAGATACGCAGTATTTT
cdr3_aa: CASSLFGLAGGSDTQYF

j_call: TRBJ1-6
clone_size: -
v_call: TRBV30
d_call: -
cdr3_nt: TGTGCCTGGAGTACCATCCCACTCAGGGAACGTAATTCACCCCTCCACTTT
cdr3_aa: CAWSTIPLRERNSPLHF

j_call: TRBJ2-1
clone_size: few
v_call: TRBV3-1
d_call: -
cdr3_nt: TGTGCCAGCAGCCAAGGGGCCGTCAATGAGCAGTTCTTC
cdr3_aa: CASSQGAVNEQFF

j_call: TRBJ1-5
clone_size: -
v_call: TRBV6-2/TRBV6-3
d_call: -
cdr3_nt: TGTGCCAGCAGTTATGGGTTCCGCCAGCATTTT
cdr3_aa: CASSYGFRQHF

j_call: TRBJ1-1
clone_size: few
v_call: TRBV18
d_call: TRBD1
cdr3_nt: TGTGCCAGCTCAACCACGGGGGAGGGGGCAACTGAAGCTTTCTTT
cdr3_aa: CASSTTGEGATEAFF

j_call: TRBJ1-5
clone_size: once
v_call: TRBV12-3/TRBV12-4
d_call: -
cdr3_nt: TGTACCAGCAGTTTAGCCGGGGGCAATCAGCCCCAGCATTTT
cdr3_aa: CTSSLAGGNQPQHF

j_call: TRBJ2-1
clone_size: -
v_call: TRBV29-1
d_call: TRBD1
cdr3_nt: TGCAGCGTTGAAGGGCAGGGGGCCAATGAGCAGTTCTTC
cdr3_aa: CSVEGQGANEQFF

j_call: TRBJ2-5
clone_size: -
v_call: TRBV5-1
d_call: TRBD1
cdr3_nt: TGCGCCAGCAGCCGGGGGACAGGGGTGGAGACCCAGTACTTC
cdr3_aa: CASSRGTGVETQYF

j_call: TRBJ1-4
clone_size: -
v_call: TRBV7-9
d_call: TRBD1
cdr3_nt: TGTGCCAGCAGCTTAGCGAGGACAGGCAATGAAAAACTGTTTTTT
cdr3_aa: CASSLARTGNEKLFF

j_call: TRBJ2-5
clone_size: -
v_call: TRBV7-2
d_call: -
cdr3_nt: TGTGCCAGCAGCTTAGAGGGCAGGCACCAAGAGACCCAGTACTTC
cdr3_aa: CASSLEGRHQETQYF

j_call: TRBJ2-3
clone_size: -
v_call: TRBV19
d_call: TRBD2
cdr3_nt: TGTGCCAGTAGTATAGGGGTGACTAGCGGGGGCACAGATACGCAGTATTTT
cdr3_aa: CASSIGVTSGGTDTQYF

j_call: TRBJ1-1
clone_size: few
v_call: TRBV6-5
d_call: TRBD1
cdr3_nt: TGTGCCAGCAAACGCCGGGACAGGGGAGTGACTGAAGCTTTCTTT
cdr3_aa: CASKRRDRGVTEAFF

j_call: TRBJ1-3
clone_size: -
v_call: TRBV28
d_call: -
cdr3_nt: TGTGCCAGCAGTTTATTCTCGGTCGGCAGTGCAGGAAACACCATATATTTT
cdr3_aa: CASSLFSVGSAGNTIYF

j_call: TRBJ2-5
clone_size: -
v_call: TRBV5-1
d_call: TRBD2
cdr3_nt: TGCGCCAGCAGCTTGGGCATGGGTAGCGGGGTTCAGAAGACCCAGTACTTC
cdr3_aa: CASSLGMGSGVQKTQYF

j_call: TRBJ2-1
clone_size: few
v_call: TRBV20-1
d_call: TRBD2
cdr3_nt: TGCAGTGCAAAACTAGCGGGGGGGCGTTACAATGAGCAGTTCTTC
cdr3_aa: CSAKLAGGRYNEQFF

j_call: TRBJ1-5
clone_size: few
v_call: TRBV5-1
d_call: TRBD1
cdr3_nt: TGCGCCAGCAGCTTATCTGGACAGGTCAATCAGCCCCAGCATTTT
cdr3_aa: CASSLSGQVNQPQHF

j_call: TRBJ2-4
clone_size: medium-sized
v_call: TRBV20-1
d_call: TRBD2
cdr3_nt: TGCAGTGCTAGAATGGTAGCGGGGACTGTAAGCTTC
cdr3_aa: CSARMVAGTVSF

j_call: TRBJ2-1
clone_size: few
v_call: TRBV7-2
d_call: -
cdr3_nt: TGTGCCAGCAGCTTAGGGCGCCACGGCAATGAGCAGTTCTTC
cdr3_aa: CASSLGRHGNEQFF